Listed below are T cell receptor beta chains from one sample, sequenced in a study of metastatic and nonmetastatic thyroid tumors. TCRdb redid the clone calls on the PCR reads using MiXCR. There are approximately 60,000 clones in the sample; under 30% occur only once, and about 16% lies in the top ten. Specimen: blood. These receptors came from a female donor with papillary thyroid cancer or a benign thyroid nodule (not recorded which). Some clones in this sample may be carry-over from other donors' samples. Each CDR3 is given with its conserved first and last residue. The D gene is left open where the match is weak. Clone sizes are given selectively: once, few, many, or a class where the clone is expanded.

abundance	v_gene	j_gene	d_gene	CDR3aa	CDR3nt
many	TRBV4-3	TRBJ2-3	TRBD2	CASSQGGLATDTQYF	TGCGCCAGCAGCCAAGGAGGACTAGCAACAGATACGCAGTATTTT
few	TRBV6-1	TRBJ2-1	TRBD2	CASSYSGRAGEQFF	TGTGCCAGCAGTTATAGCGGGAGGGCAGGCGAGCAGTTCTTC
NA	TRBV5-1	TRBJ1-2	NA	CASSFVPQTVLGYTF	TGCGCCAGCAGCTTCGTTCCCCAGACGGTACTGGGCTATACCTTC
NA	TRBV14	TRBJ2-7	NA	CASSQGAGGEQYF	TGTGCCAGCAGCCAAGGGGCAGGTGGCGAGCAGTACTTC
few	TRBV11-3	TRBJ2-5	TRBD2	CASSPTTSGSRETQYF	TGTGCCAGCAGTCCCACGACTAGCGGGAGCCGAGAGACCCAGTACTTC
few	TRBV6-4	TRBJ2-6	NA	CASSDSGSSGANVLTF	TGTGCCAGCAGTGACTCGGGCTCCTCTGGGGCCAACGTCCTGACTTTC
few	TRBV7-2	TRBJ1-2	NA	CASSSSWTNYGYTF	TGTGCCAGCAGCTCCTCCTGGACAAACTATGGCTACACCTTC
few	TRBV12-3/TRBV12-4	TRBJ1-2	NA	CASSLVQARGGYTF	TGTGCCAGCAGTTTAGTACAGGCCCGCGGTGGCTACACCTTC
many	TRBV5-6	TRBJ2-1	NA	CASSLYNEQFF	TGTGCCAGCAGCTTGTACAATGAGCAGTTCTTC
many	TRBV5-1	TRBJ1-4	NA	CASSSGLNNEKLFF	TGCGCCAGCAGCTCAGGACTCAATAATGAAAAACTGTTTTTT
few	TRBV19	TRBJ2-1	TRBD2	CASSIVGLAVNEQFF	TGTGCCAGTAGTATAGTGGGGCTAGCGGTGAATGAGCAGTTCTTC
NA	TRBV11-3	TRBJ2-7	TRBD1	CASSWRTGNSYEQYF	TGTGCCAGCAGTTGGCGGACAGGGAACTCCTACGAGCAGTACTTC
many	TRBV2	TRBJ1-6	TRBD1	CASQGQSNSPLHF	TGTGCCAGCCAGGGACAGAGTAATTCACCCCTCCACTTT
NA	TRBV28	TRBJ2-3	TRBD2	CASMSGSFPDTQYF	TGTGCCAGCATGAGCGGGAGTTTCCCAGATACGCAGTATTTT
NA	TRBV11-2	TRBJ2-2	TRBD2	CASSLVGGGPITGELFF	TGTGCCAGCAGCTTAGTGGGCGGGGGACCGATCACCGGGGAGCTGTTTTTT
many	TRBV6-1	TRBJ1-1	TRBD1	CASSRPGQGEAFF	TGTGCCAGCAGCCGCCCGGGACAGGGTGAAGCTTTCTTT
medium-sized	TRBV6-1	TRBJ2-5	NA	CASSPPIRGSQETQYF	TGTGCCAGCAGTCCTCCGATTAGGGGCTCTCAAGAGACCCAGTACTTC
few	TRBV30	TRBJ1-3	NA	CAFYPLFRTVVGGNTIYF	TGTGCCTTTTACCCACTTTTCCGGACGGTAGTGGGTGGAAACACCATATATTTT
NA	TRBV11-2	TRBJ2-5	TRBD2	CASSVGPLAGERETQYF	TGTGCCAGCAGCGTAGGACCACTAGCGGGGGAGCGGGAGACCCAGTACTTC
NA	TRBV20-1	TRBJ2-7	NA	CSATSGQRGGEQYF	TGCAGTGCTACATCGGGACAAAGAGGTGGCGAGCAGTACTTC
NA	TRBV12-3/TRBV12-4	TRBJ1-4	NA	CASSPGHANEKLFF	TGTGCCAGCAGTCCAGGACACGCTAATGAAAAACTGTTTTTT
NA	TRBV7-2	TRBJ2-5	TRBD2	CASSLGLAGETQYF	TGTGCCAGCAGCTTAGGACTAGCGGGTGAGACCCAGTACTTC
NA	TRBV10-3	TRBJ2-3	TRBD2	CATRLAGGYTDTQYF	TGTGCCACGAGACTAGCGGGAGGGTACACAGATACGCAGTATTTT
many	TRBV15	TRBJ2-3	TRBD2	CATSRELAGEIPDTQYF	TGTGCCACCAGCAGAGAGTTAGCGGGAGAGATCCCAGATACGCAGTATTTT
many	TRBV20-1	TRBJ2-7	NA	CSAREGLNEQYF	TGCAGTGCTAGGGAGGGCCTCAACGAGCAGTACTTC
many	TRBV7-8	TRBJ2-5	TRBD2	CASSLRSGREETQYF	TGTGCCAGCAGCTTACGGAGCGGGAGGGAGGAGACCCAGTACTTC
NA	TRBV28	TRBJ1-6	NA	CASSFPGPGNSPLHF	TGTGCCAGCAGTTTCCCGGGCCCCGGGAATTCACCCCTCCACTTT
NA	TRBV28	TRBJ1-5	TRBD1	CASSSHRTGLNQPQHF	TGTGCCAGCAGTTCGCACCGGACAGGTTTGAATCAGCCCCAGCATTTT
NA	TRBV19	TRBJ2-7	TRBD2	CASKGLASYEQYF	TGTGCCAGTAAGGGACTAGCGTCCTACGAGCAGTACTTC
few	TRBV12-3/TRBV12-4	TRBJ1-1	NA	CASSPSTRNTEAFF	TGTGCCAGCAGTCCCTCGACCAGGAACACTGAAGCTTTCTTT
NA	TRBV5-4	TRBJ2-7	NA	CASSFGALSYEQYF	TGTGCCAGCAGCTTCGGGGCATTGTCGTACGAGCAGTACTTC
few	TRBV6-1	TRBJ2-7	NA	CASSIHQGFEQYF	TGTGCCAGCAGCATACACCAGGGGTTCGAGCAGTACTTC
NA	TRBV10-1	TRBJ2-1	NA	CASSEWAGGSYNEQFF	TGCGCCAGCAGTGAATGGGCGGGTGGTTCTTACAATGAGCAGTTCTTC
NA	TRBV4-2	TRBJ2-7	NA	CASSQDRYEQYF	TGTGCCAGCAGCCAAGACCGCTACGAGCAGTACTTC
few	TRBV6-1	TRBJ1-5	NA	CAAGVEGDSNQPQHF	TGTGCCGCGGGGGTCGAAGGGGACAGCAATCAGCCCCAGCATTTT
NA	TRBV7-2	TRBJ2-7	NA	CASSSAGTGFYEQYF	TGTGCCAGCAGCTCCGCCGGGACTGGTTTCTACGAGCAGTACTTC
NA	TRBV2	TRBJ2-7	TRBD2	CASSANKRAGSSSYEQYF	TGTGCCAGCAGCGCCAACAAGAGAGCGGGGTCGAGCTCCTACGAGCAGTACTTC
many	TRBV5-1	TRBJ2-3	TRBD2	CASSRGLAGADTQYF	TGCGCCAGCAGCCGGGGACTAGCGGGGGCAGATACGCAGTATTTT
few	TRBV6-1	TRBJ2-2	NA	CASSVLWNTGELFF	TGTGCCAGCAGTGTGCTCTGGAACACCGGGGAGCTGTTTTTT
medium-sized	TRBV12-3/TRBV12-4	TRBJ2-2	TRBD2	CASTLGSGRANTGELFF	TGTGCCAGCACCCTAGGGAGCGGGAGGGCCAACACCGGGGAGCTGTTTTTT
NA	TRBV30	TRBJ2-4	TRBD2	CAWSFPPGLAGTLAKNIQYF	TGTGCCTGGAGTTTCCCCCCGGGACTAGCGGGAACATTAGCCAAAAACATTCAGTACTTC
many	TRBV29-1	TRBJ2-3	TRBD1	CSGGDRTDTQYF	TGCAGCGGGGGGGACAGGACGGATACGCAGTATTTT
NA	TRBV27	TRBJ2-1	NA	CASSLRPYNEQFF	TGTGCCAGCAGTTTACGGCCCTACAATGAGCAGTTCTTC
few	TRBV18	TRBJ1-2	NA	CASSPLVANGQNYGYTF	TGTGCCAGCTCACCACTCGTAGCCAATGGACAGAACTATGGCTACACCTTC
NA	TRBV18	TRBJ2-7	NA	CASSLRPSLDEQYF	TGTGCCAGCTCACTCAGGCCTTCTTTGGACGAGCAGTACTTC
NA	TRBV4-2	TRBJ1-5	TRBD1	CASSQQTGGNQPQHF	TGTGCCAGCAGCCAACAGACAGGGGGCAATCAGCCCCAGCATTTT
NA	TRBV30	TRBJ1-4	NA	CAWGGHYNEKLFF	TGTGCCTGGGGGGGACATTACAATGAAAAACTGTTTTTT
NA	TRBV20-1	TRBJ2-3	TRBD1	CSARGYLRDRVTDTQYF	TGCAGTGCTAGAGGTTACCTCCGGGACAGGGTCACAGATACGCAGTATTTT
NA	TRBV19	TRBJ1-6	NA	CASSIGTDSPLHF	TGTGCCAGTAGTATAGGGACAGACTCACCCCTCCACTTT
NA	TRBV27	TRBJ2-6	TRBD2	CASSLSPSGSSGANVLTF	TGTGCCAGCAGTTTATCCCCTAGCGGGAGTTCTGGGGCCAACGTCCTGACTTTC
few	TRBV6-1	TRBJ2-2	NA	CASRIVGASGELFF	TGTGCCAGCAGAATCGTGGGAGCCTCCGGGGAGCTGTTTTTT
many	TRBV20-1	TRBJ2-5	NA	CSARGGDSFPTQYF	TGCAGTGCTAGAGGTGGGGACTCTTTTCCGACCCAGTACTTC
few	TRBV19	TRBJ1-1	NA	CASSTRRTGNTEAFF	TGTGCCAGTAGTACCCGCCGTACAGGAAACACTGAAGCTTTCTTT
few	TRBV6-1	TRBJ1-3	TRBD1	CASSVQGKTGNTIYF	TGTGCCAGCAGTGTACAGGGGAAGACTGGAAACACCATATATTTT